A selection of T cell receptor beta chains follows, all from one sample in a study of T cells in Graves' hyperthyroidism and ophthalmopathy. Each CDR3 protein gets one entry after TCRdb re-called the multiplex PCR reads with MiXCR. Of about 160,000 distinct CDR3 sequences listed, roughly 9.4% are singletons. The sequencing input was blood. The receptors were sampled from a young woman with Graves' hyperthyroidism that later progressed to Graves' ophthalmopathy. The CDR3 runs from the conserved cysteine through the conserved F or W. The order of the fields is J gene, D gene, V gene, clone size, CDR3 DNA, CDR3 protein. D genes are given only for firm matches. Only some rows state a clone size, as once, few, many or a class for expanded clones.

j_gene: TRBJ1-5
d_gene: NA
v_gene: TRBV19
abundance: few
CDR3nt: TGTGCCAGTAGTGTACAGGTTCAGCCCCAGCATTTT
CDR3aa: CASSVQVQPQHF

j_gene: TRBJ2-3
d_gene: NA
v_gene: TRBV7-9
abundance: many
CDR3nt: TGTGCCAGCAGCTCTTCTGGGAACACGACTAGAGATACGCAGTATTTT
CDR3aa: CASSSSGNTTRDTQYF

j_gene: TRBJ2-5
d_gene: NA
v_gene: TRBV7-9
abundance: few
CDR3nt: TGTGCCAGCAGCTTTATCCAAGAGACCCAGTACTTC
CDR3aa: CASSFIQETQYF

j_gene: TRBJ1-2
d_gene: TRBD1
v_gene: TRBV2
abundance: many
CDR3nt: TGTGCCAGCAGTTTAGACAGGGTTGGCTACACCTTC
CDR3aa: CASSLDRVGYTF

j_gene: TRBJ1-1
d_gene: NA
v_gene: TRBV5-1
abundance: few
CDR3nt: TGCGCCAGCAGCTTGGGGCAGGGAGGGGTACCTTTCTTT
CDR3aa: CASSLGQGGVPFF

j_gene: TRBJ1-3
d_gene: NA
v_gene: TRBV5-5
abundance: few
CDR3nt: TGTGCCAGCAGCTTGTCTTCAGGGACTGGAAACACCATATATTTT
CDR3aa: CASSLSSGTGNTIYF

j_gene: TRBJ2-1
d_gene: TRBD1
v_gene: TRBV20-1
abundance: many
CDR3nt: TGCAGTGCTAGAGATTTAGGGGACAGGAGTTACTCCTACAATGAGCAGTTCTTC
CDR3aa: CSARDLGDRSYSYNEQFF

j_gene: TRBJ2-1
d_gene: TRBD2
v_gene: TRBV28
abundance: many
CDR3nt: TGTGCCAGCAGTTTCCCCACTAGCGGGGACTCCTACAATGAGCAGTTCTTC
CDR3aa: CASSFPTSGDSYNEQFF

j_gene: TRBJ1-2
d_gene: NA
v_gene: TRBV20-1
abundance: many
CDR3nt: TGCAGTGCTCGGTCCCCTCAGGACTATGGCTACACCTTC
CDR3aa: CSARSPQDYGYTF

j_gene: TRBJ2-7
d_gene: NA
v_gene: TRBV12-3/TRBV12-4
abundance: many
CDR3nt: TGTGCCAGCAGTTTCGGGACTGACTACGAGCAGTACTTC
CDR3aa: CASSFGTDYEQYF

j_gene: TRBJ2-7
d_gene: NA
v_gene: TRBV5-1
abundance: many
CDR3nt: TGCGCCAGGACTTCCTACGAGCAGTACTTC
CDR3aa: CARTSYEQYF

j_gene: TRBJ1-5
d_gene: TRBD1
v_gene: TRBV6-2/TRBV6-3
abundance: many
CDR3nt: TGTGCCAGCAGTAACCAGGGGGGGGGTAATCAGCCCCAGCATTTT
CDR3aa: CASSNQGGGNQPQHF

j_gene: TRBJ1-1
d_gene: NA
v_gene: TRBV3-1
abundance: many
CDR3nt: TGTGCCAGCAGCCAAGACGAGCTCGGAGAGGCTTTCTTT
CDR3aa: CASSQDELGEAFF

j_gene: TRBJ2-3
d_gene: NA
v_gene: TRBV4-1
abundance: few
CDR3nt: TGCGCCAGCAGCCAAGTAGGTCTTAATACGCAGTATTTT
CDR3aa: CASSQVGLNTQYF

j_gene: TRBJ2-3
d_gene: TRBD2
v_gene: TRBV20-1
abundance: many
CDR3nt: TGCAGTGCTAGAGATAGCGGGGGGGCGTCAGATACGCAGTATTTT
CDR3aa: CSARDSGGASDTQYF

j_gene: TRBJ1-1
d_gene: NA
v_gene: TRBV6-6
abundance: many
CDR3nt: TGTGCCAGCAGTTACGGGTCAGCCATGAACACTGAAGCTTTCTTT
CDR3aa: CASSYGSAMNTEAFF

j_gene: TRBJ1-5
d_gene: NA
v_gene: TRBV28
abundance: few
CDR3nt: TGTGCCAGCAGTTTATCCCGGGGGTGGTACAATCAGCCCCAGCATTTT
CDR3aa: CASSLSRGWYNQPQHF

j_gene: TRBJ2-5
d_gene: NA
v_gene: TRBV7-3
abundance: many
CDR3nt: TGTGCCAGCAGCTTATCTGGGACCGGAGAGACCCAGTACTTC
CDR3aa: CASSLSGTGETQYF

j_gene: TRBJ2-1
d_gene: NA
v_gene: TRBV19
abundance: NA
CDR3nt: TGTGCCAGTAGTATAGCGGCCGGCGGAGGGGGAAGTGTCAATGAGCAGTTCTTC
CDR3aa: CASSIAAGGGGSVNEQFF

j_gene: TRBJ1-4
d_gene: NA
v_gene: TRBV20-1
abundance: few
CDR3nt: TGCAGTGGCGGAACTAATGAAAAACTGTTTTTT
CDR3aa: CSGGTNEKLFF

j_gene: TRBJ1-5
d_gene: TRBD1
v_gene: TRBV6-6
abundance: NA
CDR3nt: TGTGCCAGCAGTTACTCGGTGACAGGGACCCAGCATTTT
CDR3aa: CASSYSVTGTQHF

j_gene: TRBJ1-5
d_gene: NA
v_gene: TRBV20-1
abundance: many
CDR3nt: TGCAGTTGTGGAGACAACAATCAGCCCCAGCATTTT
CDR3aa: CSCGDNNQPQHF

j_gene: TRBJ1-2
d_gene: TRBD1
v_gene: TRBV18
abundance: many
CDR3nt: TGTGCCAGCTCACCAAACCAGGGGGCCTATGGCTACACCTTC
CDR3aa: CASSPNQGAYGYTF

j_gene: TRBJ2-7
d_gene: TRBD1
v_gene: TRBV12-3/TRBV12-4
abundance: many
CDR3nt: TGTGCCAGCAGCCCGGGACAGGGGGCCTACGAGCAGTACTTC
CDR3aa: CASSPGQGAYEQYF

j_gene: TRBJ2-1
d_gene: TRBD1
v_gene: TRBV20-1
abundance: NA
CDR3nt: TGCAGTGCTAGTGCCGGGACAGGGGGCCACAATGAGCAGTTCTTC
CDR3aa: CSASAGTGGHNEQFF

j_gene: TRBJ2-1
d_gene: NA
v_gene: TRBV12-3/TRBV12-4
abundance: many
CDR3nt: TGTGCCAGCAGTCCTTTCGGTCGGGGAAAAAGGAATGAGCAGTTCTTC
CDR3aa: CASSPFGRGKRNEQFF

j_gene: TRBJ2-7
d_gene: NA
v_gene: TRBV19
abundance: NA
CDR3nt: TGTGCCAGTAGTATCAAGGGAGGCGGCCACGAGCAGTACTTC
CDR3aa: CASSIKGGGHEQYF

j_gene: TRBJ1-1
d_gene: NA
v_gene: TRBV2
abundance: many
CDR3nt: TGTGCCAGCAGTGAGGGCAGGCGGGGGAACACTGAAGCTTTCTTT
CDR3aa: CASSEGRRGNTEAFF

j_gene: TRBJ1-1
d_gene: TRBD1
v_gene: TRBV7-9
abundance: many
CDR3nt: TGTGCCAGCAGCAACAGGGGCACTGAAGCTTTCTTT
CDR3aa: CASSNRGTEAFF

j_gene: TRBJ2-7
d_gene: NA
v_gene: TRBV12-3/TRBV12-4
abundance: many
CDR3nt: TGTGCCAGCAGTTATAGCTCCTACGAGCAGTACTTC
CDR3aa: CASSYSSYEQYF

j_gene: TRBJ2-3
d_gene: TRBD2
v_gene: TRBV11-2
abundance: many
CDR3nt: TGTGCCAGCAGCTTCCGGGACTATCTCACAGATACGCAGTATTTT
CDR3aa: CASSFRDYLTDTQYF